The 13 T cell receptor beta chains given below trace back to one sample, sequenced in a study of blood T cell repertoires in COVID-19. The protocol was immunoSEQ multiplex PCR, while the TCRdb copy is restricted to in-frame clones and leaves out a portion. The profile covers about 14,000 clones, with about 90% appearing a single time and about 8% taken by the ten largest. The specimen was peripheral blood. The receptors were gathered from a human donor in a cohort sampled during active COVID-19.

CDR3 DNA sequence: TGTGCCAGCAGTATCAGTTCAGGTGCCGGGGCCAACGTCCTGACTTTC. The encoded protein is CASSISSGAGANVLTF. The chain carries TRBV28 and TRBJ2-6; no clear D. The CDR3 is 16 amino acids. Germline values: CDR1 MDHEN, CDR2 SYDVKM. V was trimmed by 5 bases and J by 4 bases, leaving 15 bases between them.

The rearrangement uses TRBV12-3 or TRBV12-4 and TRBJ2-5; TRBD1 is a possible D gene (5 bases). The CDR3 spans 13 residues. V was cut by 7 bases and J by 1 base, with 10 bases left in between. This CDR3 reads CASKQESQETQYF. CDR3 bases: TGTGCCAGCAAACAGGAATCCCAAGAGACCCAGTACTTC.

J is TRBJ2-7 and V is TRBV7-9, with 9 bases lining up with TRBD1. Germline loops: CDR1 SEHNR, CDR2 FQNEAQ (reference sequence). Trimming cost V 5 bases and J 3 bases; bases outside gene matches: 11. The CDR3 length is 16 residues. Written as DNA, the CDR3 is TGTGCCAGCAGCCGTTCTGACAGGGGGAAAAACTACGAGCAGTACTTC. It encodes CASSRSDRGKNYEQYF.

V gene TRBV19 combines with J gene TRBJ2-2; 10 nucleotides line up with TRBD1. Germline-derived CDR1 and CDR2 are LNHDA and SQIVND (reference sequence). Trimming removed 3 bases from V and 6 bases from J; junction bases left unmatched: 7. This CDR3 is 16 amino acids long. CDR3 nucleotide sequence: TGTGCCAGTAGTATTATGACAGGGGGCACGGCCGGGGAGCTGTTTTTT. Its translation: CASSIMTGGTAGELFF.

This chain connects TRBV7-2 to TRBJ2-7; D may be TRBD2 (6 bases). Germline CDR1 is SGHTA and CDR2 is FQGNSA. V shed 4 bases and J shed 0 bases, with 10 bases lying between them. The CDR3 contains 14 residues. This CDR3 reads CASSYGLSSYEQYF. For the CDR3, the DNA is TGTGCCAGCAGCTACGGACTAAGCTCCTACGAGCAGTACTTC.

This rearrangement joins TRBV6-5 to TRBJ2-4, with D perhaps TRBD2 (7 bases). CDR3 length equals 13 residues. Germline values: CDR1 MNHEY, CDR2 SVGAGI. Trimming shortened V by 8 bases and J by 1 base, and 9 bases separated the two germline ends. The CDR3 spells CASGGAAKNIQYF. DNA for the CDR3: TGTGCCAGCGGGGGGGCGGCCAAAAACATTCAGTACTTC.

The chain recombines TRBV29-1 with TRBJ2-1; TRBD2 agrees at 8 bases. V was clipped by 3 bases and J by 0 bases; unmatched bases: 7. The germline CDR1 and CDR2 sequences are SQVTM and ANQGSEA. The CDR3 covers 16 residues. CDR3: CSVDGTSGSSYNEQFF. The CDR3, as DNA: TGCAGCGTTGATGGTACTAGCGGTTCCTCCTACAATGAGCAGTTCTTC.

The chain carries TRBV28 and TRBJ2-3, with TRBD1 matching over 9 bases. Germline V gene sequence: CDR1 MDHEN, CDR2 SYDVKM. This CDR3 region has 16 residues. The V segment lost 8 bases and the J segment 5 bases; nucleotides outside the gene matches: 14. CDR3 nucleotides: TGTGCCAGCCCCTCGGGACAGGGAGGGGCGGGAGATACGCAGTATTTT. This codes for CASPSGQGGAGDTQYF.

The chain has TRBV27 and TRBJ1-4; D remains ambiguous. V lost 3 bases, J lost 0 bases, and 11 bases lay in between. From germline, CDR1 is MNHEY and CDR2 SMNVEV (reference sequence). The length of the CDR3 is 16 residues. The CDR3 DNA sequence: TGTGCCAGCAGTTTCCGCCCGACATCAACTAATGAAAAACTGTTTTTT. Translating gives CASSFRPTSTNEKLFF.

This chain links TRBV13 with TRBJ1-5; TRBD1 agrees at 7 bases. The CDR3 covers 17 residues. Per germline, CDR1 PRHDT and CDR2 FYEKMQ (reference sequence). V shed 2 bases, J shed 4 bases, and the junction held 11 bases outside the gene matches. The CDR3 loop reads CASSLRGRGAVNQPQHF. CDR3 in DNA: TGTGCCAGCAGCTTACGTGGCAGGGGGGCAGTAAATCAGCCCCAGCATTTT. Together with reference TRBV13 and TRBJ1-5, the CDR3 gives the full variable domain: AAGVIQSPRHLIKEKRETATLKCYPIPRHDTVYWYQQGPGQDPQFLISFYEKMQSDKGSIPDRFSAQQFSDYHSELNMSSLELGDSALYFCASSLRGRGAVNQPQHFGDGTRLSIL.

The chain links TRBV5-6 to TRBJ2-5; 11 bases align to TRBD2. The ends lost 2 bases at V and 2 bases at J; junction bases unmatched: 5. The CDR3 spans 16 residues. CDR1 SGHDT and CDR2 YYEEEE come from the germline V gene. CDR3 region: CASSLLAGGPQETQYF. As DNA, the CDR3 is TGTGCCAGCAGCTTATTAGCGGGGGGGCCTCAAGAGACCCAGTACTTC.

V and J are TRBV5-6 and TRBJ1-2; 11 positions agree with TRBD1. The junction had 5 bases not matched to a gene; V was cut back by 3 bases and J by 7 bases. This CDR3 spans 14 amino acids. Germline lookup yields CDR1 SGHDT and CDR2 YYEEEE. CDR3 region: CASSWDRGSGGYTF. The CDR3 nucleotides are TGTGCCAGCAGCTGGGACAGGGGGTCTGGTGGCTACACCTTC.

The chain couples TRBV14 to TRBJ1-5; D possibly corresponds to TRBD1 (6 bases). Germline V gene data show CDR1 as SGHDN and CDR2 as FVKESK. The CDR3 sequence is 13 residues long. V shed 4 bases and J shed 5 bases, with 9 bases lying between them. The CDR3 spells CASSLGGHQPQHF. The CDR3 bases are TGTGCCAGCAGCCTGGGGGGGCATCAGCCCCAGCATTTT.